The 2 T cell receptor beta chains reported below all come from one sample, sequenced in a study of T cells in Graves' hyperthyroidism and ophthalmopathy. The investigators amplified TCR beta CDR3 regions from RNA transcripts. HTBI primers were used for first-round RT-PCR of the TCR CDR3. In TCRdb, the multiplex PCR reads were re-called with MiXCR into one record per CDR3 protein. The data show some 360,000 distinct CDR3 sequences, around 18% seen once. The sample taken for sequencing was blood. The receptor set was obtained from a woman aged 40-49 years with Graves' ophthalmopathy.

This clonotype was recorded at least ten times. The chain carries TRBV2 and TRBJ2-4; TRBD1 agrees at 8 bases. The CDR3 runs 15 residues. The J segment lost 8 bases and the V segment lost 7 bases, leaving 13 bases of the junction unmatched. Per the germline V gene, CDR1 is SNHLY and CDR2 is FYNNEI. The CDR3 here is CASTPGTGYGDIQYF. The CDR3 region has the DNA TGTGCCAGCACTCCCGGGACAGGATATGGGGACATTCAGTACTTC. Full variable domain (rest looked up from reference TRBV2 and TRBJ2-4): EPEVTQTPSHQVTQMGQEVILRCVPISNHLYFYWYRQILGQKVEFLVSFYNNEISEKSEIFDDQFSVERPDGSNFTLKIRSTKLEDSAMYFCASTPGTGYGDIQYFGAGTRLSVL.

This clonotype was detected ten times or more. This chain connects TRBV15 to TRBJ2-7; 9 positions match TRBD2. This CDR3 has 15 residues. Germline CDR1 reads LNHNV; CDR2 reads YYDKDF (reference sequence). V shed 2 bases, J shed 6 bases, and the junction held 8 bases outside the gene matches. In DNA, the CDR3 is TGTGCCACCAGCAGACAAGTAGCGGGAGCTGGCGAGCAGTACTTC. The encoded protein is CATSRQVAGAGEQYF.